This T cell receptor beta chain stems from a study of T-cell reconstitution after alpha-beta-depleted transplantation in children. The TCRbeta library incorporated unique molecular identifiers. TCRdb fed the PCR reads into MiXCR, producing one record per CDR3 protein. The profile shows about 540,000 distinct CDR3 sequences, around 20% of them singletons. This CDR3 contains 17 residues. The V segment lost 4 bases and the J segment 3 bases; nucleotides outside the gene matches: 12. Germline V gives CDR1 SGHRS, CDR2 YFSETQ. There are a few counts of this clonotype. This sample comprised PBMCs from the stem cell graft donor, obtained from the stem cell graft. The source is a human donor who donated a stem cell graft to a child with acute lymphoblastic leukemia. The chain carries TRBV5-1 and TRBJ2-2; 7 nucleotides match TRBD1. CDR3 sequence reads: CASSLQTGIPYTGELFF. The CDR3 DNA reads TGCGCCAGCAGCCTGCAGACAGGGATACCCTACACCGGGGAGCTGTTTTTT. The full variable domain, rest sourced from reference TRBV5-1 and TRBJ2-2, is KAGVTQTPRYLIKTRGQQVTLSCSPISGHRSVSWYQQTPGQGLQFLFEYFSETQRNKGNFPGRFSGRQFSNSRSEMNVSTLELGDSALYLCASSLQTGIPYTGELFFGEGSRLTVL.